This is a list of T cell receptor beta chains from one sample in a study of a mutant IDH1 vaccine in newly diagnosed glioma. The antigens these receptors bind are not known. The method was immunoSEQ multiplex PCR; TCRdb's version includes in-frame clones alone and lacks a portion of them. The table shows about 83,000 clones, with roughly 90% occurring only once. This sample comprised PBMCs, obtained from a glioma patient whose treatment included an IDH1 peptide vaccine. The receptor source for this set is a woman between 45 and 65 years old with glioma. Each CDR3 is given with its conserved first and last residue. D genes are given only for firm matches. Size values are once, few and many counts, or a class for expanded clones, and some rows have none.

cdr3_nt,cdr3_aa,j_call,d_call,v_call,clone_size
TGTGCCAGCAGTTCCGGAGGACACTATTATAATTCACCCCTCCACTTT,CASSSGGHYYNSPLHF,TRBJ1-6,.,TRBV6-5,.
TGTGCCAGCAGTTACTCGGGGACAGCAAGGGAAAAACTGTTTTTT,CASSYSGTAREKLFF,TRBJ1-4,TRBD1,TRBV6-6,few
TGTGCCAGCAGCTTGCTAGGGGTTAACACAGATACGCAGTATTTT,CASSLLGVNTDTQYF,TRBJ2-3,.,TRBV5-6,once
TGTGCCAGCAAAGGGGGATCACCCCTCCACTTT,CASKGGSPLHF,TRBJ1-6,.,TRBV6-5,.
TGTGCCAGCAGTTCCCTCGGGGATTTATCCTACGAGCAGTACTTC,CASSSLGDLSYEQYF,TRBJ2-7,.,TRBV6-6,.
TGTGCCAGCAGCTTGGTCGCAGCTAACTATGGCTACACCTTC,CASSLVAANYGYTF,TRBJ1-2,.,TRBV5-6,.
TGCGCCAGCAGCACGGGACTAGCGGGAGTAGGGGAGCAGTACTTC,CASSTGLAGVGEQYF,TRBJ2-5,TRBD2,TRBV5-1,.
TGTGCCAGCAGCGCTCGGGACAGTCCCTACGAGCAGTACTTC,CASSARDSPYEQYF,TRBJ2-7,TRBD1,TRBV11-3,.
TGCAGCGTTGTAGCGGGGGGCGTAATTACAGATACGCAGTATTTT,CSVVAGGVITDTQYF,TRBJ2-3,TRBD2,TRBV29-1,.
TGTGCCAGCAGCTTGGGGCAGCGGACGGCAGATACGCAGTATTTT,CASSLGQRTADTQYF,TRBJ2-3,.,TRBV5-4,.
TGTGCCAGCAGCTTTGTCGACAGGGAGGGCACTGAAGCTTTCTTT,CASSFVDREGTEAFF,TRBJ1-1,TRBD1,TRBV5-6,.
TGTGCCAGCAGCCGACAGGTGCAGGACACTGAAGCTTTCTTT,CASSRQVQDTEAFF,TRBJ1-1,.,TRBV7-9,.